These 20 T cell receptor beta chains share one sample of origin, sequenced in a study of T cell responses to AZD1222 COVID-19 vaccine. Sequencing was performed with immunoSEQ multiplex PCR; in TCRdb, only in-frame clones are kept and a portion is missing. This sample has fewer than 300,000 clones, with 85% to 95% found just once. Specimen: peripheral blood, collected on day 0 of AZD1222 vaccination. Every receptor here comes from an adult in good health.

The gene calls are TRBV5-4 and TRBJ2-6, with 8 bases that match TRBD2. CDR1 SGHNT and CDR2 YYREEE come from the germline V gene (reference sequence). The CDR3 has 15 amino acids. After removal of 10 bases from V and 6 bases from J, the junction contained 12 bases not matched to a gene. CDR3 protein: CAGSPGGSEANVLTF. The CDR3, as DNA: TGTGCCGGATCGCCGGGAGGGTCCGAGGCCAACGTCCTGACTTTC.

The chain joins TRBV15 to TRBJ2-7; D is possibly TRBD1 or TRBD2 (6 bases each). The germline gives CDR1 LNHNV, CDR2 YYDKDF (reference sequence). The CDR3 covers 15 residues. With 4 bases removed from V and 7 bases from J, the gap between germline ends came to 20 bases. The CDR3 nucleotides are TGTGCCACCAGCACCTACGAGGGGGGAAACGAAGAGCAGTACTTC. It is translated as CATSTYEGGNEEQYF.

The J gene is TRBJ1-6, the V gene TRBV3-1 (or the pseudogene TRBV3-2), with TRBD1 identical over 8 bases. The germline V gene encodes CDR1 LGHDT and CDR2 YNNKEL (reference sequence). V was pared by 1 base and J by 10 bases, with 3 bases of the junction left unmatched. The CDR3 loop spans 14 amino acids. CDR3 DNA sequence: TGTGCCAGCAGCCAAGGGGCAGGGGGCTCACCCCTCCACTTT. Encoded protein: CASSQGAGGSPLHF.

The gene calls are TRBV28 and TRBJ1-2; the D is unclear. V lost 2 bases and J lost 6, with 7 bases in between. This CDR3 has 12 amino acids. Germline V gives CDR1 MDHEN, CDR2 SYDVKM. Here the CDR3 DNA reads TGTGCCAGCAGTTTAGCCGGGCATGGCTACACCTTC. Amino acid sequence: CASSLAGHGYTF.

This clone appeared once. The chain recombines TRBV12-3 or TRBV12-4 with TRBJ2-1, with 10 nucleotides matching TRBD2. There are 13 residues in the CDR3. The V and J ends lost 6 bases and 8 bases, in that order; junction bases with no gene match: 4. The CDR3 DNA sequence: TGTGCCAGCAGCCTAGCGGGAGCGGATGAGCAGTTCTTC. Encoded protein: CASSLAGADEQFF.

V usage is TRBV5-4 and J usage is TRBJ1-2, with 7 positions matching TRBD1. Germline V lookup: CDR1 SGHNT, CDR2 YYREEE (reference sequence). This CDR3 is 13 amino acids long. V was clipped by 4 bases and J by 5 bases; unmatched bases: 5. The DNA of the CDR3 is TGTGCCAGCAGCCGGGGGACAGAATATGGCTACACCTTC. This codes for CASSRGTEYGYTF.

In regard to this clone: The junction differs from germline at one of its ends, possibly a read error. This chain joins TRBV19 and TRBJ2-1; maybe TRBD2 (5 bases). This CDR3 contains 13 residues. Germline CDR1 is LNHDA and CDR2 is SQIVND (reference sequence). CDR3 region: CASSIVAYNKQFF. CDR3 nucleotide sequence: TGTGCCAGTAGTATAGTAGCGTACAATAAGCAGTTCTTC.

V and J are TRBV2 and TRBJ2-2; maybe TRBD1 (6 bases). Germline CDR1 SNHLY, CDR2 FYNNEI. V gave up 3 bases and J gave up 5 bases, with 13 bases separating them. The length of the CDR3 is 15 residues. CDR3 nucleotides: TGTGCCAGCAGTGATCGCACAGGGCGGACCGGGGAGCTGTTTTTT. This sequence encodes CASSDRTGRTGELFF.

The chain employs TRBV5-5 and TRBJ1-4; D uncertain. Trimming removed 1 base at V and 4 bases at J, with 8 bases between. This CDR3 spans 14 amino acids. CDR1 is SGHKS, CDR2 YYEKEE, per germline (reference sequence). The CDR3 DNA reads TGTGCCAGCAGCTTGACAACCAGTAATGAAAAACTGTTTTTT. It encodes CASSLTTSNEKLFF.

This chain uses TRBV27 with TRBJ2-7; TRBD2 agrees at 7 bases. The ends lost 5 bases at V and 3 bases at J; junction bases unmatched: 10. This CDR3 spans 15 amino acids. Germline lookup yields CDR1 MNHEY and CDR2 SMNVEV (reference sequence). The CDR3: CASSPRPREGYEQYF. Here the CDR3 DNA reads TGTGCCAGCAGTCCCCGCCCCAGGGAGGGCTACGAGCAGTACTTC.

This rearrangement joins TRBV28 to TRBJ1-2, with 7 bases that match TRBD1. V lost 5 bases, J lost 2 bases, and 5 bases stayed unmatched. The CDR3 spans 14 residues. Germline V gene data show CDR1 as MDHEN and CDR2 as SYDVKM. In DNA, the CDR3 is TGTGCCAGCAGTCCCGTGGACAGGAACTATGGCTACACCTTC. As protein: CASSPVDRNYGYTF.

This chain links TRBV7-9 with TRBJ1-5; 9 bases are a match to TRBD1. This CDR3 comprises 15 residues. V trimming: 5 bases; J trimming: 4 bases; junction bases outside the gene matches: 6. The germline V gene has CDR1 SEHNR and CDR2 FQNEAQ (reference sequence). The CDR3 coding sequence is TGTGCCAGCAGCGCCGGGACAGGGCCAAATCAGCCCCAGCATTTT. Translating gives CASSAGTGPNQPQHF.

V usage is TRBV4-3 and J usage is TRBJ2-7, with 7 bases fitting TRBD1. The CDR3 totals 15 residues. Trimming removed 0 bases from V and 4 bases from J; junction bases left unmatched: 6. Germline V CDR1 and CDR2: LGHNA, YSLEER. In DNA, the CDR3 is TGCGCCAGCAGCCAAGAGCGAAGGGGGCTGTACGAGCAGTACTTC. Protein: CASSQERRGLYEQYF.

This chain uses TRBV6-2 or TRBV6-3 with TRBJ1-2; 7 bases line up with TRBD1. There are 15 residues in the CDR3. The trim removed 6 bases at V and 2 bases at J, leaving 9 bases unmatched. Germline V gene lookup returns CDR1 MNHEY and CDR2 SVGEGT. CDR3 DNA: TGTGCCAGCAGCCCTGCAGGGGGGAAAAACTATGGCTACACCTTC. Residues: CASSPAGGKNYGYTF.

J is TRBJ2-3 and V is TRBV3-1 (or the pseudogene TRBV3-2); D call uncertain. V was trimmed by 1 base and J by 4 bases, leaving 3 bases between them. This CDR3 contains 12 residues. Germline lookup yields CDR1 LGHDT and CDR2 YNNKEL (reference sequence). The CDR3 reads CASSQGPDTQYF. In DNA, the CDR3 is TGTGCCAGCAGCCAAGGGCCAGATACGCAGTATTTT.

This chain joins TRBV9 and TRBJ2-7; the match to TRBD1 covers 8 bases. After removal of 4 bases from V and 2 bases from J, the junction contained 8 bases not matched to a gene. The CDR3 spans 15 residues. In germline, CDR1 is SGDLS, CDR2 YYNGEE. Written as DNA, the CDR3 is TGTGCCAGCAGCCCAAGACAGGGGTCTGCCTACGAGCAGTACTTC. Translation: CASSPRQGSAYEQYF. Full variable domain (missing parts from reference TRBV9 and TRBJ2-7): DSGVTQTPKHLITATGQRVTLRCSPRSGDLSVYWYQQSLDQGLQFLIQYYNGEERAKGNILERFSAQQFPDLHSELNLSSLELGDSALYFCASSPRQGSAYEQYFGPGTRLTVT.

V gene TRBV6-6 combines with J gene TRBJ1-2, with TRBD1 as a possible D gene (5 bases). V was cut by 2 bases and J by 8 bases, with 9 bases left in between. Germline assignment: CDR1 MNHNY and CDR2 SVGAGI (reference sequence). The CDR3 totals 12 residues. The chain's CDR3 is CASSYDGGGYTF. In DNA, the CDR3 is TGTGCCAGCAGTTACGATGGGGGAGGCTACACCTTC.

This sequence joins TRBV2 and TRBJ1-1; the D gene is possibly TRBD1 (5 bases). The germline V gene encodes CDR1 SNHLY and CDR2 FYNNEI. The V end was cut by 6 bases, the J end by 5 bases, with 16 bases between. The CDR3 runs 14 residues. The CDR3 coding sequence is TGTGCCAGCAGGGTGAGGGGCGCCGGAACTGAAGCTTTCTTT. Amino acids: CASRVRGAGTEAFF. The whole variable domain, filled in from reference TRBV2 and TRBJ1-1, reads EPEVTQTPSHQVTQMGQEVILRCVPISNHLYFYWYRQILGQKVEFLVSFYNNEISEKSEIFDDQFSVERPDGSNFTLKIRSTKLEDSAMYFCASRVRGAGTEAFFGQGTRLTVV.

The CDR3 nucleotides read TGTGCCAGCAGCCTGGGGGGTCGTGAAAAACTGTTTTTT. It codes for CASSLGGREKLFF. V usage is TRBV11-2 and J usage is TRBJ1-4, with D perhaps TRBD1 (5 bases). The ends were cut back, 5 bases at V and 7 bases at J, with 11 bases in the middle. This CDR3 has 13 amino acids. The germline V gene has CDR1 SGHAT and CDR2 FQNNGV.

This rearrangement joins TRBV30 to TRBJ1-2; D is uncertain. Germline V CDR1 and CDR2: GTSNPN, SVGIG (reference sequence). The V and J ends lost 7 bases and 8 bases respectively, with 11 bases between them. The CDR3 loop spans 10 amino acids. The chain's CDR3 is CASYQDGYTF. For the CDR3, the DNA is TGTGCCTCTTACCAGGACGGCTACACCTTC.